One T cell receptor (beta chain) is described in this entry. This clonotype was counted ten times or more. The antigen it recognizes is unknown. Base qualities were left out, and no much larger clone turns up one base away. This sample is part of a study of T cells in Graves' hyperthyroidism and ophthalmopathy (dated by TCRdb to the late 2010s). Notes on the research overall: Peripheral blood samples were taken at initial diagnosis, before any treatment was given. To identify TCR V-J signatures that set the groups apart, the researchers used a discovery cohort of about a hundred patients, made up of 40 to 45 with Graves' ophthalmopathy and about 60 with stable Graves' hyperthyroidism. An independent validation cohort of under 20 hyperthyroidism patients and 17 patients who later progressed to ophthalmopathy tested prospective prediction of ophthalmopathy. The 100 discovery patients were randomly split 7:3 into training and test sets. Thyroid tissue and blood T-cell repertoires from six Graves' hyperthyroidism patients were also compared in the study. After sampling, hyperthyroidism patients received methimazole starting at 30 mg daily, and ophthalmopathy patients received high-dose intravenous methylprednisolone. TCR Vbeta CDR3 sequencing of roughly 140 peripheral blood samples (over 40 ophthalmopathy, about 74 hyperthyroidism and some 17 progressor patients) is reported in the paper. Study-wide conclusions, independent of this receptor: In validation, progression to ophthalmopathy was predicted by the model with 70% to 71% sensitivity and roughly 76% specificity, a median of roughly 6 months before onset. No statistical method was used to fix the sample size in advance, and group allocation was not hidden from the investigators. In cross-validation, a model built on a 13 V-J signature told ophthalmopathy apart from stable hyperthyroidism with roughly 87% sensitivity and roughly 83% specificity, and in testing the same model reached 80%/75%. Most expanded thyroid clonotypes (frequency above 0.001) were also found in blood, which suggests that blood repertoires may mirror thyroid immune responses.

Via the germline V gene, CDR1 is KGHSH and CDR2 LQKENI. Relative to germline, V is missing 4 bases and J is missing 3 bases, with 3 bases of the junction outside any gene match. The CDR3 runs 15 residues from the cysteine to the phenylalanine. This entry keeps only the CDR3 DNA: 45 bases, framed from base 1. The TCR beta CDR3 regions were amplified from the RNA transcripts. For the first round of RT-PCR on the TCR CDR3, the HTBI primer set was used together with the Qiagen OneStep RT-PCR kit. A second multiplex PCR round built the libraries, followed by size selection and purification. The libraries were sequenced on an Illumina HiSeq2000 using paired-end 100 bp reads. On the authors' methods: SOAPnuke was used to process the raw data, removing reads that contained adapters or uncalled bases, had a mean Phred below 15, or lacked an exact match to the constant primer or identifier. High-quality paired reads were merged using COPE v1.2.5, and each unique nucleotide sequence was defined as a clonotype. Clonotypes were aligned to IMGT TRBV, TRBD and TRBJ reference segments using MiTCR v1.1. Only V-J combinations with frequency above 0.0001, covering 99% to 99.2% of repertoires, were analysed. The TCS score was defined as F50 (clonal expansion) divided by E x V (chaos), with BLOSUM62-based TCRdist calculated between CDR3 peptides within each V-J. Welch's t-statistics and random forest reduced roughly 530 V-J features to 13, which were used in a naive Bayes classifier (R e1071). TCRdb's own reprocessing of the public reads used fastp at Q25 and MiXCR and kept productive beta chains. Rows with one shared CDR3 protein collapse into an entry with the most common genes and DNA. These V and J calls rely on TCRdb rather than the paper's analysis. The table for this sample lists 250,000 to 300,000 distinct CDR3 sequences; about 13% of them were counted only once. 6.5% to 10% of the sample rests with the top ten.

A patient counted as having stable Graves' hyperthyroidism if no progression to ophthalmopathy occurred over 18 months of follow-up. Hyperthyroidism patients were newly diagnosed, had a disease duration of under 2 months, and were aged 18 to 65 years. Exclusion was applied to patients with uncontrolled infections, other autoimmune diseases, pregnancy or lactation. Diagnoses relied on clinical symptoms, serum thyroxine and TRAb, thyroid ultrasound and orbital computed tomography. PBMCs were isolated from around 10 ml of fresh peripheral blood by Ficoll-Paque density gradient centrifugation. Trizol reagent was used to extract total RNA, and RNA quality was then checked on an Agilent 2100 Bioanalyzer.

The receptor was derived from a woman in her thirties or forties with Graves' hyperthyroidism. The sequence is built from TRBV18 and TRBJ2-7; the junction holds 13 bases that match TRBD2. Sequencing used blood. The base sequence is TGTGCCAGCTCACGGGGGACTAGCGGGAACTACGAGCAGTACTTC. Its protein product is CASSRGTSGNYEQYF. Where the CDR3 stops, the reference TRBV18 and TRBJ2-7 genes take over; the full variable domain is NAGVMQNPRHLVRRRGQEARLRCSPMKGHSHVYWYRQLPEEGLKFMVYLQKENIIDESGMPKERFSAEFPKEGPSILRIQQVVRGDSAAYFCASSRGTSGNYEQYFGPGTRLTVT.